This T cell receptor (beta chain) was profiled in a study of T-cell memory formation after mild COVID-19. Study-wide points: In pre-infection memory, a portion of responding clones appeared, which suggested that cross-reactive memory joined.

CDR3 length: 13 residues. Deletions cut 1 base from V and 5 bases from J, with 8 bases between. In germline, CDR1 is LGHNA, CDR2 YSLEER. TCRdb fed the 5' RACE reads into MiXCR, producing one record per CDR3 protein. The table includes about half a million distinct CDR3 sequences, roughly 20% detected once. Concerning this clonotype itself: Its antigen is unknown.

The chain uses TRBV4-3 and TRBJ2-5; D unclear. Sequencing was done on a sample of PBMCs or a T cell subset sorted from them (not recorded which). The receptor was isolated from an adult woman who had mild COVID-19 (a few samples of this study predate the infection). Cell type and time point are not known. The CDR3 reads CASSQATGETQYF. CDR3 in DNA: TGCGCCAGCAGCCAAGCGACTGGGGAGACCCAGTACTTC.